This TCR beta chain was sequenced for a study of blood T cell repertoires in COVID-19. Germline CDR1 reads SGHVS; CDR2 reads FQNEAQ. The germline V and J ends were trimmed by 5 bases and 2 bases, with 12 bases remaining between them. The CDR3 has 15 amino acids. Clones were read by immunoSEQ multiplex PCR, and TCRdb kept only the in-frame ones, dropping some. The sample yields 300,000 to 450,000 clones, 70% to 90% seen once. This chain links TRBV7-8 with TRBJ1-4; tentative D call: TRBD1 (5 bases). The TCR sequence derives from a man aged 25-45 years who had recovered from COVID-19. Sequencing input: PBMCs or T cells enriched from blood (not recorded which). The DNA for the CDR3 is TGTGCCAGCAGCATCGCAACAGGCACTAATGAAAAACTGTTTTTT. It translates to CASSIATGTNEKLFF. Drawing the rest from reference TRBV7-8 and TRBJ1-4, the complete variable domain is GAGVSQSPRYKVAKRGQDVALRCDPISGHVSLFWYQQALGQGPEFLTYFQNEAQLDKSGLPSDRFFAERPEGSVSTLKIQRTQQEDSAVYLCASSIATGTNEKLFFGSGTQLSVL.